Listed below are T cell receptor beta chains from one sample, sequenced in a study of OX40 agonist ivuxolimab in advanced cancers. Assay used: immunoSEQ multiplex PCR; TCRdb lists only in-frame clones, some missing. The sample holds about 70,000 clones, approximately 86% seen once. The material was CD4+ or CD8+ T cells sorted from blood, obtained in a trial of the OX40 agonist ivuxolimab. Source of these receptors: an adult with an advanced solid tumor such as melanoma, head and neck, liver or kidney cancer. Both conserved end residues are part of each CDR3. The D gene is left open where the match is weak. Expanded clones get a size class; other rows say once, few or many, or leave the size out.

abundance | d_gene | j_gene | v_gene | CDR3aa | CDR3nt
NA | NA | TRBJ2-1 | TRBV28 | CASFPGIPRNEQFF | TGTGCCAGCTTTCCCGGGATCCCTCGCAATGAGCAGTTCTTC
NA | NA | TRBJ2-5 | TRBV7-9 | CASSLAETQYF | TGTGCCAGCAGCTTAGCGGAGACCCAGTACTTC
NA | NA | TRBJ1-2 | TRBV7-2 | CASSLGEGPYGYTF | TGTGCCAGCAGCTTAGGGGAGGGACCCTATGGCTACACCTTC
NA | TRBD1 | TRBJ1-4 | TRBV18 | CASSPPTGTENEKLFF | TGTGCCAGCTCACCGCCAACCGGGACAGAAAATGAAAAACTGTTTTTT
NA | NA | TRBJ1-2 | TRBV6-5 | CASSDEYGYTF | TGTGCCAGCTCGGATGAGTATGGCTACACCTTC
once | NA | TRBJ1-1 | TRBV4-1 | CASSQRENTEAFF | TGCGCCAGCAGCCAAAGGGAGAACACTGAAGCTTTCTTT
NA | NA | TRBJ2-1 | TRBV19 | CASSLGWSYNEQFF | TGTGCCAGTAGTTTGGGTTGGTCCTACAATGAGCAGTTCTTC
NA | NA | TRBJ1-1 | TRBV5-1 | CASSLGSVTNTEAFF | TGCGCCAGCAGCTTGGGTTCGGTAACGAACACTGAAGCTTTCTTT
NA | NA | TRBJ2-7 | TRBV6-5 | CASRSSRSYEQYF | TGTGCCAGCAGGTCAAGTCGCTCCTACGAGCAGTACTTC
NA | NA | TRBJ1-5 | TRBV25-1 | CASSERSGPRSNQPQHF | TGTGCCAGCAGTGAGAGAAGTGGACCGAGATCAAATCAGCCCCAGCATTTT
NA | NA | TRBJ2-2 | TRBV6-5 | CASTYSDFTGELFF | TGTGCCAGCACCTACTCCGACTTCACCGGGGAGCTGTTTTTT
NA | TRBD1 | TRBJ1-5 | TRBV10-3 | CAISAGQSNQPQHF | TGTGCCATCAGTGCGGGACAGAGCAATCAGCCCCAGCATTTT
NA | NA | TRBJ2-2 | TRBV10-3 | CAISESALNTGELFF | TGTGCCATCAGTGAGTCGGCCCTTAACACCGGGGAGCTGTTTTTT
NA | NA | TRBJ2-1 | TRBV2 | CASSEMLPFF | TGTGCCAGCAGTGAGATGTTGCCGTTCTTC
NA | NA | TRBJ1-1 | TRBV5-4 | CASSLARTRGTEAFF | TGTGCCAGCAGCTTGGCCCGGACCCGGGGCACTGAAGCTTTCTTT
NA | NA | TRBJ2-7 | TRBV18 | CASSPLGYEQYF | TGTGCCAGCTCACCTCTAGGCTACGAGCAGTACTTC
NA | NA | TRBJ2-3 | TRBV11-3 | CASSFGRPTDTQYF | TGTGCCAGCAGCTTTGGCAGACCCACAGATACGCAGTATTTT
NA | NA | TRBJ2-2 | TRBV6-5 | CASSYTKTVAGELFF | TGTGCCAGCAGTTACACCAAGACAGTCGCCGGGGAGCTGTTTTTT
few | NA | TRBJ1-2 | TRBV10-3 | CAISENRQTGFMKGYTF | TGTGCCATCAGTGAGAACCGACAAACCGGGTTTATGAAAGGCTACACCTTC
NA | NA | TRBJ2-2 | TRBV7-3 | CASSSGTRDTGELFF | TGTGCCAGCAGCTCCGGGACAAGGGACACCGGGGAGCTGTTTTTT
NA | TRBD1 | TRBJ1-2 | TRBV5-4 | CASSPGTGGSDNYGYTF | TGTGCCAGCAGCCCGGGGACAGGGGGAAGTGATAACTATGGCTACACCTTC
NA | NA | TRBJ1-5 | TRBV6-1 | CASRGSVNQPQHF | TGTGCCAGCAGGGGTAGTGTCAATCAGCCCCAGCATTTT
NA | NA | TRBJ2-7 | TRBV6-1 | CASSHSLEQYF | TGTGCCAGCAGTCATTCTCTCGAGCAGTACTTC